This TCR beta chain was sequenced during a study of cytomegalovirus exposure and HLA in healthy donors. Whole-study findings and limits: No immune exposure information besides CMV serostatus was available. Some V segments could not be told apart, so they were left out, TRBV6-2 and TRBV6-3 among them.

With regard to this clone: What it binds is not known. A junction boundary mismatches the germline segment, possibly from a read error.

This CDR3 is 15 amino acids long. Germline CDR1 SEHNR, CDR2 FQNEAQ (reference sequence). 60 Vbeta and 13 Jbeta primers were used in PCR. Only in-frame clones appear in the TCRdb table, and some are missing; sequencing was by immunoSEQ multiplex PCR. The profile covers about 89,000 clones, with about 68% appearing a single time and about 2.3% taken by the ten largest. This sequence joins TRBV7-9 and TRBJ2-7; 9 positions agree with TRBD2. Sequenced sample: PBMCs. The sequence was obtained from a human donor in good health. The CDR3 sequence: CASSIGASGVYEQCF. In nucleotides, the CDR3 is TGTGCCAGCAGCATAGGAGCTAGCGGGGTCTACGAGCAGTGCTTC.